These T cell receptor beta chains were read from a single sample in a study of T cells in Graves' hyperthyroidism and ophthalmopathy. In TCRdb, the multiplex PCR reads were re-called with MiXCR into one record per CDR3 protein. The table records about 380,000 distinct CDR3 sequences, around 20% of them present only once. Sequenced input: blood. The receptor set was obtained from a man younger than 35 with Graves' ophthalmopathy. Both conserved end residues are part of each CDR3. A D gene is named only where the DNA matches it firmly. Rows may omit the clone size; those that give it use once, few, many or a size class.

>.|TRBJ2-7|TRBD2|TRBV28
CASSRDSSGASSYEQYF
TGTGCCAGCAGTCGGGACTCTAGCGGGGCGAGCTCCTACGAGCAGTACTTC
>few|TRBJ1-4|TRBD1|TRBV5-1
CASSLARTQGREKLFF
TGCGCCAGCAGCTTGGCCAGGACACAGGGGCGAGAAAAACTGTTTTTT
>few|TRBJ2-5|TRBD2|TRBV2
CASSEGSSGTFRETQYF
TGTGCCAGCAGTGAAGGTTCTAGCGGGACCTTTAGGGAGACCCAGTACTTC
>few|TRBJ2-7|.|TRBV19
CASSIGRQTYEQYF
TGTGCCAGTAGTATAGGCAGGCAGACCTACGAGCAGTACTTC
>.|TRBJ2-1|.|TRBV29-1
CSVYRGFPNEQFF
TGCAGCGTTTATCGCGGATTCCCCAATGAGCAGTTCTTC
>many|TRBJ2-7|.|TRBV12-3/TRBV12-4
CASSSQSGYEQYF
TGTGCCAGCAGTTCACAGAGTGGTTACGAGCAGTACTTC
>.|TRBJ2-1|TRBD1|TRBV4-1
CASSQDKWQGVDNEQFF
TGCGCCAGCAGCCAAGATAAATGGCAGGGGGTGGACAATGAGCAGTTCTTC
>.|TRBJ1-3|TRBD1|TRBV6-6
CASSYSVGQGRNTIYF
TGTGCCAGCAGTTACTCAGTGGGACAGGGACGAAACACCATATATTTT
>many|TRBJ2-2|TRBD2|TRBV7-8
CASSPSGGTTGELFF
TGTGCCAGCAGCCCTAGCGGGGGGACCACCGGGGAGCTGTTTTTT
>many|TRBJ1-1|.|TRBV5-6
CASSFDSLNTEAFF
TGTGCCAGCAGCTTTGACAGCTTGAACACTGAAGCTTTCTTT
>many|TRBJ1-2|TRBD1|TRBV29-1
CSVGDRNGYTF
TGCAGCGTTGGGGACAGGAATGGCTACACCTTC
>few|TRBJ2-1|.|TRBV15
CATSRGPSEQFF
TGTGCCACCAGCAGAGGGCCGTCTGAGCAGTTCTTC
>many|TRBJ1-2|.|TRBV2
CASTGKTNYGYTF
TGTGCCAGCACGGGCAAAACTAACTATGGCTACACCTTC
>many|TRBJ1-2|.|TRBV2
CASSGDSSRGYTF
TGTGCCAGCAGCGGGGACTCAAGCAGAGGCTACACCTTC
>many|TRBJ1-2|.|TRBV20-1
CSARHGGDGYTF
TGCAGTGCTAGACACGGCGGGGATGGCTACACCTTC
>many|TRBJ2-3|.|TRBV3-1
CASSPSPSTDTQYF
TGTGCCAGCAGCCCGAGTCCTAGCACAGATACGCAGTATTTT
>many|TRBJ2-1|.|TRBV18
CASSPSGRGNEQFF
TGTGCCAGCTCACCAAGCGGCCGGGGGAATGAGCAGTTCTTC
>many|TRBJ2-7|.|TRBV6-1
CASNSVHSYEQYF
TGTGCCAGCAATTCGGTGCACTCCTACGAGCAGTACTTC
>few|TRBJ2-2|.|TRBV12-3/TRBV12-4
CASVYTGELFF
TGTGCCAGCGTATACACCGGGGAGCTGTTTTTT
>many|TRBJ1-1|.|TRBV12-3/TRBV12-4
CASSSSDRGDTEAFF
.
>few|TRBJ1-3|.|TRBV5-4
CASSPPLTGNSGNTIYF
TGTGCCAGCAGCCCACCACTTACAGGGAACTCTGGAAACACCATATATTTT
>.|TRBJ1-2|.|TRBV5-1
CASSSGAKVGYTF
TGTGCCAGCAGCTCAGGGGCCAAGGTTGGCTACACCTTC
>many|TRBJ1-4|TRBD1|TRBV18
CASSPSGTGSEKLFF
TGTGCCAGCTCACCATCCGGGACAGGGAGTGAAAAACTGTTTTTT
>.|TRBJ2-7|.|TRBV18
CASSPRDPLVEQYF
TGTGCCAGCTCACCCCGGGACCCGCTGGTCGAGCAGTACTTC
>many|TRBJ2-7|.|TRBV3-1
CASSQDRAGSSYEQYF
TGTGCCAGCAGCCAAGATCGGGCAGGGAGCTCCTACGAGCAGTACTTC
>many|TRBJ2-1|TRBD2|TRBV24-1
CATSSSGGAYNEQFF
TGTGCCACCAGTTCTAGCGGGGGGGCCTACAATGAGCAGTTCTTC
>.|TRBJ2-7|.|TRBV20-1
CSASRQLLREQYF
TGCAGTGCTAGTCGTCAGCTCCTACGCGAGCAGTACTTC
>few|TRBJ2-4|TRBD2|TRBV5-1
CASSLGGGGSKNIQYF
TGCGCCAGCAGCCTCGGGGGGGGTGGCAGCAAAAACATTCAGTACTTC
>many|TRBJ2-1|TRBD1|TRBV3-1
CASSHRDRGLEQFF
TGTGCCAGCAGCCACCGGGACAGGGGGCTTGAGCAGTTCTTC
>.|TRBJ1-5|TRBD1|TRBV3-1
CASAGQAGQSNQPQHF
TGTGCCAGCGCGGGACAGGCCGGACAGAGCAATCAGCCCCAGCATTTT
>.|TRBJ2-6|.|TRBV4-2
CASSQDSGDGANVLTF
TGTGCCAGCAGCCAAGATTCAGGGGACGGGGCCAACGTCCTGACTTTC
>.|TRBJ2-3|.|TRBV2
CARRVSPDTQYF
TGTGCCAGACGGGTTTCCCCAGATACGCAGTATTTT
>many|TRBJ2-1|.|TRBV11-2
CASSLPGYNEQFF
TGTGCCAGCAGCTTACCGGGCTACAATGAGCAGTTCTTC
>few|TRBJ2-1|.|TRBV20-1
CSARGTSFIYEQFF
TGCAGTGCAAGGGGGACCTCATTCATCTATGAGCAGTTCTTC
>few|TRBJ2-3|.|TRBV14
CASSLWNADTQYF
TGTGCCAGCAGCCTATGGAACGCAGATACGCAGTATTTT
>.|TRBJ1-5|.|TRBV5-5
CASSWGRGSNQPQHF
TGTGCCAGCAGCTGGGGTAGGGGTAGCAATCAGCCCCAGCATTTT
>.|TRBJ1-2|TRBD1|TRBV7-9
CASSSGDSYGYTF
TGTGCCAGCAGCTCCGGGGACAGCTATGGCTACACCTTC
>few|TRBJ1-4|.|TRBV6-1
CASSPGLGGEKLFF
TGTGCCAGCAGCCCCGGCCTCGGGGGAGAAAAACTGTTTTTT
>many|TRBJ1-1|.|TRBV29-1
CSTRDTTEAFF
TGCAGCACACGGGACACGACCGAAGCTTTCTTT
>few|TRBJ2-5|TRBD2|TRBV7-9
CASSRDSSGEGETQYF
TGTGCCAGCAGTCGGGACTCTAGCGGGGAGGGAGAGACCCAGTACTTC
>many|TRBJ1-2|TRBD1|TRBV5-1
CASSLTGVLSYGYTF
TGCGCCAGCAGCTTAACAGGGGTGTTGTCCTATGGCTACACCTTC
>.|TRBJ2-7|.|TRBV5-1
CASSQTGIFYERYF
TGCGCCAGCAGCCAGACTGGGATCTTCTACGAGCGGTACTTC
>.|TRBJ2-1|.|TRBV13
CASSLGRVDNEQFF
TGTGCCAGCAGCTTAGGCAGGGTGGACAATGAGCAGTTCTTC
>few|TRBJ2-1|TRBD2|TRBV4-1
CASSQPGGGHEQFF
TGCGCCAGCAGCCAACCCGGGGGGGGCCATGAGCAGTTCTTC
>many|TRBJ1-2|.|TRBV7-3
CASSTGGLYGYTF
TGTGCCAGCAGCACGGGGGGGCTATATGGCTACACCTTC